Included here is one T cell receptor beta chain sequence, with context. Its target is unknown. Trimming removed 4 bases from V and 0 bases from J, with 16 bases in between. Germline assignment: CDR1 SGHTA and CDR2 FQGNSA. The CDR3 is 16 residues long. The sample belongs to a study of shared clonotypes between healthy human individuals. Regarding the study as a whole: Clonotypes that were shared across a handful of donors made up approximately 5% of naive CD4 clonotypes. Generation probability values for non-shared clonotypes were lower than those for clonotypes shared by all four donors.

Deep was the level at which the assay was run. Clones were read by immunoSEQ multiplex PCR, and TCRdb kept only the in-frame ones, dropping some. The sample has some 2,100,000 clones; approximately 96% are singletons. The chain couples TRBV7-2 to TRBJ2-7; D possibly uses TRBD1 or TRBD2 (5 bases each). This TCR came from a man aged 18-30 years in good health. The specimen sequenced was naive CD4+ T cells sorted from blood. The subset was: CD45RA+ positively selected. The CDR3 sequence is CASSSYGALSSYEQYF. The CDR3 DNA reads as TGTGCCAGCAGCTCCTACGGGGCGCTGAGCTCCTACGAGCAGTACTTC.